These T cell receptor beta chains were read from a single sample in a study of CD8 T cells in ankylosing spondylitis. TCRdb redid the calling of the 5' RACE reads with MiXCR, one entry per CDR3 protein. Of 400,000 to 450,000 distinct CDR3 sequences in the sample, roughly 17% were seen once. The specimen sequenced was blood, either unsorted or a sorted T cell fraction (not recorded which). These receptors all come from a male donor with ankylosing spondylitis. Each CDR3 is given with its conserved first and last residue. Fields, in order: J gene, clone size, D gene, V gene, CDR3 protein, CDR3 DNA. The D gene is left open where the match is weak. The size entry is marked missing in some rows and otherwise reads once, few, many or a size class.

J gene: TRBJ2-1; clone size: NA; D gene: TRBD2; V gene: TRBV24-1; CDR3 protein: CATSDLGAGSSYNEQFF; CDR3 DNA: TGTGCCACCAGTGATTTGGGAGCGGGGAGCTCCTACAATGAGCAGTTCTTC
J gene: TRBJ2-2; clone size: few; D gene: TRBD2; V gene: TRBV20-1; CDR3 protein: CSARRDRGLRDTAGELFF; CDR3 DNA: TGCAGTGCTAGAAGGGATCGGGGACTAAGGGATACCGCCGGGGAGCTGTTTTTT
J gene: TRBJ2-5; clone size: NA; D gene: TRBD2; V gene: TRBV3-1; CDR3 protein: CASSQGLGLKETQYF; CDR3 DNA: TGTGCCAGCAGCCAAGGGCTGGGACTAAAGGAGACCCAGTACTTC
J gene: TRBJ2-7; clone size: few; D gene: NA; V gene: TRBV20-1; CDR3 protein: CSAGVGGFWPREQYF; CDR3 DNA: TGCAGTGCTGGAGTGGGCGGCTTCTGGCCTCGCGAGCAGTACTTC
J gene: TRBJ2-5; clone size: NA; D gene: NA; V gene: TRBV6-2/TRBV6-3; CDR3 protein: CASRRPLLQETQYF; CDR3 DNA: TGTGCCAGCAGACGCCCTCTACTACAAGAGACCCAGTACTTC
J gene: TRBJ2-7; clone size: NA; D gene: NA; V gene: TRBV6-1; CDR3 protein: CASSDRTNEQYF; CDR3 DNA: TGTGCCAGCAGTGACCGGACAAACGAGCAGTACTTC
J gene: TRBJ2-7; clone size: few; D gene: NA; V gene: TRBV12-3/TRBV12-4; CDR3 protein: CASSFSGVSYEQYF; CDR3 DNA: TGTGCCAGCAGTTTCTCTGGCGTCTCCTACGAGCAGTACTTC
J gene: TRBJ2-3; clone size: NA; D gene: TRBD1; V gene: TRBV10-3; CDR3 protein: CAIRTGADLDTQYF; CDR3 DNA: TGTGCCATCAGGACAGGGGCCGATTTGGATACGCAGTATTTT
J gene: TRBJ1-1; clone size: NA; D gene: NA; V gene: TRBV6-2/TRBV6-3; CDR3 protein: CASRARVNTEAFF; CDR3 DNA: TGTGCCAGCAGGGCACGCGTGAACACTGAAGCTTTCTTT
J gene: TRBJ2-3; clone size: few; D gene: NA; V gene: TRBV9; CDR3 protein: CASLRGLTSTDTQYF; CDR3 DNA: TGTGCCAGTCTAAGGGGGTTAACTAGCACAGATACGCAGTATTTT